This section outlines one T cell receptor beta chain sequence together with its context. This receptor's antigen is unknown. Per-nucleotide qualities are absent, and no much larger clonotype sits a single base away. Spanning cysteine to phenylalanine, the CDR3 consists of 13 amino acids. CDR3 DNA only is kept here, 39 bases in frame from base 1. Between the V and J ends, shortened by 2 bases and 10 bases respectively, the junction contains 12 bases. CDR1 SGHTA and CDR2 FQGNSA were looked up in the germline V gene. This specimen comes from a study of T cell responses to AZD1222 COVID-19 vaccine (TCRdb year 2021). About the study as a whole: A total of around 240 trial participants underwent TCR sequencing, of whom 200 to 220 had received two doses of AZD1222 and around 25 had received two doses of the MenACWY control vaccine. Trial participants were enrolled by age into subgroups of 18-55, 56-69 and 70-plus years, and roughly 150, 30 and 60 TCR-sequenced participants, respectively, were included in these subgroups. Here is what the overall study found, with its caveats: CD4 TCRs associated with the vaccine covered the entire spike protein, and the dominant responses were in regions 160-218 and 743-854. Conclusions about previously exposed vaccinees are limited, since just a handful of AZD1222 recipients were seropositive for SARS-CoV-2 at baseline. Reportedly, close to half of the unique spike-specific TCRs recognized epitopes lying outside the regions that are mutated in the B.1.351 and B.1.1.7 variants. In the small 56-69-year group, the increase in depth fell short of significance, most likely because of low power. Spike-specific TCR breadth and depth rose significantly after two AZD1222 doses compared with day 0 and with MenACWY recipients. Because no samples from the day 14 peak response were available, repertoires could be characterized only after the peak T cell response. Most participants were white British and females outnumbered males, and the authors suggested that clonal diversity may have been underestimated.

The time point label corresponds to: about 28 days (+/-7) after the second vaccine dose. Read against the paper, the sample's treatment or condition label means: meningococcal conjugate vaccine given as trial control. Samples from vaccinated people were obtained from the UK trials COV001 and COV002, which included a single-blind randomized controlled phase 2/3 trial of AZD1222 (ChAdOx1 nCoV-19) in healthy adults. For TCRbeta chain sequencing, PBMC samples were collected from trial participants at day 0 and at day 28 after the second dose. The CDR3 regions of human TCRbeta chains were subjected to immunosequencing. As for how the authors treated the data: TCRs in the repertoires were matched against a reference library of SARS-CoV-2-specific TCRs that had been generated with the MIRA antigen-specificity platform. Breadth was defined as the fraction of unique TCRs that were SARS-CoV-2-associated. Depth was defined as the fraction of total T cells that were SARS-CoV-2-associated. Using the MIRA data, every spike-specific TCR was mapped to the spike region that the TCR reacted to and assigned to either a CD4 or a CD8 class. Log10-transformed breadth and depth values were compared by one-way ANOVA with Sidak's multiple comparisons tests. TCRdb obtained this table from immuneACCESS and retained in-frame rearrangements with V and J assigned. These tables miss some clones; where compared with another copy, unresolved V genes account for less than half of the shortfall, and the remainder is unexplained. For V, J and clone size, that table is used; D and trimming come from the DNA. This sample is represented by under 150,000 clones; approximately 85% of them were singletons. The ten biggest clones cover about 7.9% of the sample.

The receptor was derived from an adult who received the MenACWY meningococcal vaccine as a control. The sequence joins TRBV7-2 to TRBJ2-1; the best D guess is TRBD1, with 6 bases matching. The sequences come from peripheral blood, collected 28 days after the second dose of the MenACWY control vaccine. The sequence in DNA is TGTGCCAGCAGCTTACCTTGGGACACCGAGCAGTTCTTC. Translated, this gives CASSLPWDTEQFF.